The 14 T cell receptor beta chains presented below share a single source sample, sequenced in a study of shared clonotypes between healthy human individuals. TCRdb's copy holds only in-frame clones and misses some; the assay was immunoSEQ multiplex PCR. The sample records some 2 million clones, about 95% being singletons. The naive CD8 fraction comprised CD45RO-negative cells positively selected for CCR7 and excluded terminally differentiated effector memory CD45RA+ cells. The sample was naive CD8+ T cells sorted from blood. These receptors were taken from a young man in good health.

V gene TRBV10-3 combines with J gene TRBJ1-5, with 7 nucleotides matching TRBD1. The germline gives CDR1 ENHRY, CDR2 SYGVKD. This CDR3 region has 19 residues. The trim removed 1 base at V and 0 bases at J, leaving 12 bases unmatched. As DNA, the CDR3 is TGTGCCATCAGTGAGTACCTGATACAGGGGTTTGATAGCAATCAGCCCCAGCATTTT. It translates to CAISEYLIQGFDSNQPQHF.

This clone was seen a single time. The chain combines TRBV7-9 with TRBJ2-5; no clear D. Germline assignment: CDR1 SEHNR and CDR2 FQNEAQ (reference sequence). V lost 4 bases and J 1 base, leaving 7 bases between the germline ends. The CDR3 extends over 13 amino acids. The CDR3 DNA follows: TGTGCCAGCAGCTGGACCCCCCAAGAGACCCAGTACTTC. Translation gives CASSWTPQETQYF.

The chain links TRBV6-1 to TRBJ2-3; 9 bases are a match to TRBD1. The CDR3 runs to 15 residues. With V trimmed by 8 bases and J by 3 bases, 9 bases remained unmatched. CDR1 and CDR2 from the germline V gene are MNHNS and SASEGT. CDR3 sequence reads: CASLVDRGATDTQYF. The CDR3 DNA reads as TGTGCCAGCCTCGTAGACAGGGGGGCTACAGATACGCAGTATTTT.

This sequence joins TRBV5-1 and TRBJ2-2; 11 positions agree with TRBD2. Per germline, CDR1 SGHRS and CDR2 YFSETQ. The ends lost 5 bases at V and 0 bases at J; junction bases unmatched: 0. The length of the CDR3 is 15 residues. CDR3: CASRLAGANTGELFF. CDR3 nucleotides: TGCGCCAGCAGACTAGCGGGGGCGAACACCGGGGAGCTGTTTTTT.

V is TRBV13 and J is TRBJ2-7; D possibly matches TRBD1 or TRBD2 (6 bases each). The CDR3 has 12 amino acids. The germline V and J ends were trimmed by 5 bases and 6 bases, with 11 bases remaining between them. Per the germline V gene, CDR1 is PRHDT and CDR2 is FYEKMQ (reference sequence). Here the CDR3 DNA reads TGTGCCAGCAGCACAGAGGGGGGCGAGCAGTACTTC. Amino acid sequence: CASSTEGGEQYF.

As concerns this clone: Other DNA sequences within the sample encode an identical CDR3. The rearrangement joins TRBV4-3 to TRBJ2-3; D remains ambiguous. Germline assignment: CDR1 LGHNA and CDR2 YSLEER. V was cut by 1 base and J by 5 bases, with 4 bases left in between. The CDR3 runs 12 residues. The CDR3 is CASSQGRDTQYF. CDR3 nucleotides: TGCGCCAGCAGCCAAGGAAGAGATACGCAGTATTTT.

The CDR3 loop reads CASSSGEGPASNEKLFF. The CDR3 DNA reads as TGTGCCAGCAGTTCAGGGGAGGGCCCGGCTTCTAATGAAAAACTGTTTTTT. The chain couples TRBV7-9 to TRBJ1-4; possible D gene TRBD1, 6 bases. There are 17 residues in the CDR3. The V and J ends lost 6 bases and 3 bases respectively, with 20 bases between them. Germline V lookup: CDR1 SEHNR, CDR2 FQNEAQ (reference sequence).

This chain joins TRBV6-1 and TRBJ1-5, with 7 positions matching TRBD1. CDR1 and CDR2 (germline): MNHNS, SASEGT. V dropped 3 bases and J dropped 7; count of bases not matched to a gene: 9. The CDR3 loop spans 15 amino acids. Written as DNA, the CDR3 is TGTGCCAGCAGTGACTTACAGGGGATAGGCCAGCCCCAGCATTTT. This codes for CASSDLQGIGQPQHF.

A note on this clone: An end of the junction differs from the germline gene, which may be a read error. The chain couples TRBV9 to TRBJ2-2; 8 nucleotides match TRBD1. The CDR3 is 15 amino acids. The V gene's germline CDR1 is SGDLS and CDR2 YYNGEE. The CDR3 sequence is CASNVGTGLAGELFF. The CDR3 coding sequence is TGTGCCAGCAACGTAGGGACAGGCCTGGCCGGGGAGCTGTTTTTT.

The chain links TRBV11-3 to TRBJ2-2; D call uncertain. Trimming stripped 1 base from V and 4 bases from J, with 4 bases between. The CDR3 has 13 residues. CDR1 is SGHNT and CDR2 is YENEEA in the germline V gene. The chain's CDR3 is CASSLGVTGELFF. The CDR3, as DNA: TGTGCCAGCAGCTTAGGTGTCACCGGGGAGCTGTTTTTT.

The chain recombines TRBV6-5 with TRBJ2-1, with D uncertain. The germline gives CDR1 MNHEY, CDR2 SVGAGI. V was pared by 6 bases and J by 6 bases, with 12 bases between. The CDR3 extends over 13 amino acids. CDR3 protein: CASSSELGNEQFF. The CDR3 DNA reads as TGTGCCAGCAGCTCCGAGTTGGGCAATGAGCAGTTCTTC.

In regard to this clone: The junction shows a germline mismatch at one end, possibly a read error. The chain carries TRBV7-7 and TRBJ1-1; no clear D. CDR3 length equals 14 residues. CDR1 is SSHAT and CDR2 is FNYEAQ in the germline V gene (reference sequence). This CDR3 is CASSLGIRNTEAFF. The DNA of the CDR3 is TGTGCTAGCAGCTTAGGAATCCGGAACACTGAAGCTTTCTTT.

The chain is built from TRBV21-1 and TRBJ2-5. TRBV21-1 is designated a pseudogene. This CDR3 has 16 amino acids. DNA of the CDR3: TGTGCCAGCAACCGTTGTGCACCAGGAGCCCAAGAGACCCAGTACTTC. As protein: CASNRCAPGAQETQYF.

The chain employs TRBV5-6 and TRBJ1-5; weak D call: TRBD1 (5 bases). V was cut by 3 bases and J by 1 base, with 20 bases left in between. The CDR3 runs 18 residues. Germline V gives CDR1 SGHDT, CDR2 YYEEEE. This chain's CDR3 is CASSSWDQYVYSNQPQHF. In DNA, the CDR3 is TGTGCCAGCAGCTCATGGGACCAATATGTTTACAGCAATCAGCCCCAGCATTTT.